One and the same sample provided the 9 T cell receptor beta chains below, sequenced in a study of cytomegalovirus exposure and HLA in healthy donors. Use of 60 Vbeta and 13 Jbeta primers characterized the PCR. Method: immunoSEQ multiplex PCR; TCRdb's copy keeps in-frame clones and lacks some. The data show 150,000 to 200,000 clones, with about 75% seen just once and around 2.4% held by the top ten. The sample taken for sequencing was PBMCs. These receptors all come from a female donor in good health and CMV-seronegative.

On this clone: This sample includes further DNA sequences coding for the same CDR3. This rearrangement joins TRBV15 to TRBJ1-2; D not certain. Germline V CDR1 and CDR2: LNHNV, YYDKDF (reference sequence). This CDR3 contains 15 residues. Trimming cost V 0 bases and J 4 bases, with 12 bases left between them. The CDR3 protein is CATSREDRTSYGYTF. The CDR3 DNA is TGTGCCACCAGCAGAGAGGACCGGACTAGCTATGGCTACACCTTC.

The chain is built from TRBV7-9 and TRBJ2-5; unclear D gene. Germline CDR1 SEHNR, CDR2 FQNEAQ (reference sequence). The V end lost 5 bases, the J end lost 7 bases, and 14 bases lay between the germline ends. The CDR3 length is 13 residues. The CDR3 DNA reads TGTGCCAGCAGCGCCGATCTCGGCGGGACCCAGTACTTC. The encoded protein is CASSADLGGTQYF.

On this clone: The same CDR3 can be traced to other DNA sequences in this sample. The genes are TRBV9 and TRBJ1-1; D is unresolved. This CDR3 has 12 residues. The V gene lost 3 bases and the J gene lost 1 base, with 4 bases spanning the gap. Germline V gene data show CDR1 as SGDLS and CDR2 as YYNGEE. Here the CDR3 DNA reads TGTGCCAGCAGCGCCGGGAACACTGAAGCTTTCTTT. This translates into CASSAGNTEAFF.

V is TRBV6-5 and J is TRBJ2-4, with a weak D call TRBD2 (6 bases). From germline, CDR1 is MNHEY and CDR2 SVGAGI. Trimming left V 0 bases short and J 2 bases short, with 8 bases between. CDR3 length: 15 amino acids. In nucleotides, the CDR3 is TGTGCCAGCAGTTACTCGAGGGACTCCAAAAACATTCAGTACTTC. Its translation: CASSYSRDSKNIQYF.

This sequence joins TRBV7-9 and TRBJ1-3, with D possibly matching TRBD1 (6 bases). The CDR3 runs 15 residues. Germline CDR1 reads SEHNR; CDR2 reads FQNEAQ (reference sequence). V was clipped by 5 bases and J by 3 bases, with 14 bases between them. CDR3 nucleotide sequence: TGTGCCAGCAGCCCCGCAGGGGCGGGTGGAAACACCATATATTTT. This translates into CASSPAGAGGNTIYF.

This clone turned up a few times. J is TRBJ1-4 and V is TRBV5-4; D may be TRBD1 (5 bases). The CDR3 is 16 residues long. CDR1 and CDR2 from the germline V gene are SGHNT and YYREEE (reference sequence). V lost 2 bases and J lost 2, with 13 bases in between. The CDR3 sequence is CASSFGPRGTNEKLFF. For the CDR3, the DNA is TGTGCCAGCAGCTTTGGCCCACGGGGGACTAATGAAAAACTGTTTTTT.

This clone was seen a few times. The chain uses TRBV7-9 and TRBJ1-5; the D is unclear. The CDR3 has 15 residues. Trimming stripped 0 bases from V and 2 bases from J, with 8 bases between. From germline, CDR1 is SEHNR and CDR2 FQNEAQ (reference sequence). CDR3 amino acids: CASSLAGTGNQPQHF. As DNA, the CDR3 is TGTGCCAGCAGCTTAGCTGGCACCGGCAATCAGCCCCAGCATTTT.

Only a few counts were recorded for this clone. The V gene is TRBV4-1, the J gene TRBJ2-5; 7 bases fit TRBD2. This CDR3 is built from 15 residues. V trimming: 1 base; J trimming: 2 bases; junction bases outside the gene matches: 4. CDR1 is MGHRA and CDR2 is YSYEKL in the germline V gene. The CDR3 spells CASSQGASGQETQYF. In DNA, the CDR3 is TGCGCCAGCAGCCAAGGGGCTAGCGGACAAGAGACCCAGTACTTC.

The rearrangement uses TRBV4-2 and TRBJ2-7; tentatively, D is TRBD1 (5 bases). The CDR3 length is 13 residues. Germline lookup yields CDR1 LGHNA and CDR2 YNFKEQ. V was pared by 2 bases and J by 6 bases, with 11 bases between. The CDR3 bases are TGTGCCAGCAGCCAACTAGGGGTGGTCGAGCAGTACTTC. Translating it yields CASSQLGVVEQYF.